What follows is one T cell receptor beta chain and its context. Its specificity is unknown. PCR amplification relied on 60 Vbeta primers (plus 13 Jbeta primers). Profiled with immunoSEQ multiplex PCR; TCRdb holds only in-frame clones, not every one. The data hold about 160,000 clones, with approximately 85% observed a single time. The sample belongs to a study of cytomegalovirus exposure and HLA in healthy donors. Study-wide findings and caveats: By a later analysis, the bulk of CMV-associated TCR beta chains appeared HLA-restricted. The majority of TCR sequences were rare, yet some public TCRs appeared in many donors.

The CDR3 has 15 residues. V was pared by 4 bases and J by 5 bases, with 17 bases between. The germline gives CDR1 SNHLY, CDR2 FYNNEI. Input material: PBMCs. The V and J genes are TRBV2 and TRBJ2-5; maybe TRBD2 (5 bases). This TCR was sampled from a girl aged 2 to 9 in good health and CMV-seropositive. The CDR3 region is CASSVTIEGLETQYF. The CDR3 region has the DNA TGTGCCAGCAGTGTAACGATCGAGGGCCTCGAGACCCAGTACTTC.